These 30 T cell receptor beta chains were sequenced from one sample in a study of cytomegalovirus exposure and HLA in healthy donors. This PCR relied on a set of 60 Vbeta primers and 13 Jbeta primers. Method: immunoSEQ multiplex PCR; TCRdb's copy keeps in-frame clones and lacks some. The data contain under 150,000 clones, around nine tenths of them singletons. Sequencing was carried out using PBMCs. The receptor source for this set is a woman aged 25 to 39 in good health and CMV-seronegative.

V gene TRBV7-2 combines with J gene TRBJ2-2; D gene unclear. CDR3 length: 13 residues. V lost 4 bases to trimming and J lost 3 bases, with 6 bases between them. Per the germline V gene, CDR1 is SGHTA and CDR2 is FQGNSA. In nucleotides, the CDR3 is TGTGCCAGCAGCTCTCTTGACACCGGGGAGCTGTTTTTT. Residues: CASSSLDTGELFF.

The chain uses TRBV5-6 and TRBJ1-1, with D perhaps TRBD1 (5 bases). V was pared by 4 bases and J by 11 bases, with 21 bases between. The CDR3 covers 14 residues. The V gene's germline CDR1 is SGHDT and CDR2 YYEEEE. The CDR3 DNA follows: TGTGCCAGCAGCGGTGGGGACTCCACCTGGGAGGCTTTCTTT. Protein: CASSGGDSTWEAFF.

V usage is TRBV27 and J usage is TRBJ2-3, with 7 positions matching TRBD2. The V gene's germline CDR1 is MNHEY and CDR2 SMNVEV (reference sequence). The CDR3 is made up of 13 amino acids. V lost 6 bases to trimming and J lost 3 bases; unmatched junction nucleotides: 3. As DNA, the CDR3 is TGTGCCAGCAGCGCGGGAGTAACAGATACGCAGTATTTT. Translation gives CASSAGVTDTQYF.

This rearrangement joins TRBV28 to TRBJ2-7; D remains ambiguous. V gave up 6 bases and J gave up 3 bases, with 24 bases separating them. Germline loops: CDR1 MDHEN, CDR2 SYDVKM. This CDR3 is built from 17 residues. The CDR3: CASSLNPSAATNYEQYF. As DNA, the CDR3 is TGTGCCAGCAGCTTAAACCCGTCAGCCGCCACTAACTACGAGCAGTACTTC. Drawing the rest from reference TRBV28 and TRBJ2-7, the complete variable domain is DVKVTQSSRYLVKRTGEKVFLECVQDMDHENMFWYRQDPGLGLRLIYFSYDVKMKEKGDIPEGYSVSREKKERFSLILESASTNQTSMYLCASSLNPSAATNYEQYFGPGTRLTVT.

A single count supports this clone. The same CDR3 can be traced to other DNA sequences in this sample. The rearrangement links TRBV4-1 to TRBJ2-1, with 14 bases aligning to TRBD2. CDR1 and CDR2 from the germline V gene are MGHRA and YSYEKL. This CDR3 comprises 17 residues. The V gene end was trimmed by 4 bases and the J gene end by 3 bases; junction bases not matched to a gene: 5. The CDR3 protein is CASSPGLAGVSYNEQFF. CDR3 nucleotide sequence: TGCGCCAGCAGCCCGGGACTAGCGGGAGTGAGCTACAATGAGCAGTTCTTC.

This rearrangement joins TRBV28 to TRBJ2-7; 7 bases align to TRBD1. V lost 6 bases and J lost 0; bases outside the gene matches: 5. CDR1 and CDR2 (germline): MDHEN, SYDVKM. CDR3 length equals 14 residues. CDR3 in DNA: TGTGCCAGCAGACACAGGGGAAGCTCCTACGAGCAGTACTTC. This sequence encodes CASRHRGSSYEQYF.

V gene TRBV9 combines with J gene TRBJ2-2; the match to TRBD2 covers 9 bases. The CDR3 contains 15 residues. Germline V gene data show CDR1 as SGDLS and CDR2 as YYNGEE. Germline trimming cut 0 bases from V and 6 bases from J; bases unmatched to any gene: 3. CDR3 sequence: CASSVGLAAPGELFF. The CDR3 region has the DNA TGTGCCAGCAGCGTAGGACTAGCGGCCCCCGGGGAGCTGTTTTTT.

The chain joins TRBV9 to TRBJ1-6; tentatively, D is TRBD1 (5 bases). This CDR3 contains 16 residues. The germline gives CDR1 SGDLS, CDR2 YYNGEE. Trimming shortened V by 0 bases and J by 8 bases, and 15 bases separated the two germline ends. CDR3 DNA sequence: TGTGCCAGCAGCGTAGCGGGGGACCGGAGGGATTCACCCCTCCACTTT. Residues: CASSVAGDRRDSPLHF.

The J gene is TRBJ2-1, the V gene TRBV2; 12 positions match TRBD2. The length of the CDR3 is 17 residues. Germline CDR1 reads SNHLY; CDR2 reads FYNNEI. V lost 4 bases and J lost 6; bases outside the gene matches: 10. CDR3 sequence (DNA): TGTGCCAGCAGTGCCCTAGCGGGGGGGCCAGGTCCCAATGAGCAGTTCTTC. Amino acid sequence: CASSALAGGPGPNEQFF.

The CDR3 DNA sequence: TGTGCCAGCAGTCAGACAGGGCCCGTGAACACTGAAGCTTTCTTT. Its protein product is CASSQTGPVNTEAFF. This chain connects TRBV6-6 to TRBJ1-1, with 7 bases identical to TRBD1. The V and J ends lost 5 bases and 0 bases, in that order; junction bases with no gene match: 6. CDR1 is MNHNY and CDR2 is SVGAGI in the germline V gene (reference sequence). This CDR3 has 15 amino acids.

This rearrangement joins TRBV18 to TRBJ1-3; D call uncertain. Germline CDR1 is KGHSH and CDR2 is LQKENI. V lost 3 bases to trimming and J lost 1 base, with 13 bases between them. This CDR3 contains 16 residues. The CDR3 is CASSPTLLQSGNTIYF. In DNA form, the CDR3 reads TGTGCCAGCTCACCGACTCTCCTCCAATCTGGAAACACCATATATTTT.

The chain links TRBV28 to TRBJ1-5, with 8 bases fitting TRBD1. This CDR3 comprises 16 residues. Trimming took 5 bases from V and 3 from J; bases not matched to a gene: 9. Germline V CDR1 and CDR2: MDHEN, SYDVKM. CDR3 sequence (DNA): TGTGCCAGCAGTGGCCGGACAGGGCTTATCAATCAGCCCCAGCATTTT. Amino acids: CASSGRTGLINQPQHF. Supplemented by reference TRBV28 and TRBJ1-5, the full variable domain reads DVKVTQSSRYLVKRTGEKVFLECVQDMDHENMFWYRQDPGLGLRLIYFSYDVKMKEKGDIPEGYSVSREKKERFSLILESASTNQTSMYLCASSGRTGLINQPQHFGDGTRLSIL.

V and J are TRBV5-1 and TRBJ2-1; D not resolved. The CDR3 has 12 residues. Per the germline V gene, CDR1 is SGHRS and CDR2 is YFSETQ. V lost 0 bases to trimming and J lost 9 bases, with 7 bases between them. CDR3 DNA: TGCGCCAGCAGCTTGGACTTAACTGAGCAGTTCTTC. Translation gives CASSLDLTEQFF.

This rearrangement joins TRBV11-1 to TRBJ1-2; 8 nucleotides match TRBD1. The CDR3 loop spans 12 amino acids. Germline CDR1 is SGHAT and CDR2 is FQDESV (reference sequence). V trimming: 5 bases; J trimming: 5 bases; junction bases outside the gene matches: 1. The CDR3 reads CASSGQGYGYTF. DNA of the CDR3: TGTGCCAGCAGCGGACAGGGATATGGCTACACCTTC.

The chain's CDR3 is CASSPLGRKFYNEQFF. The CDR3 DNA is TGTGCCAGCAGTCCTCTGGGCAGGAAATTTTACAATGAGCAGTTCTTC. The rearrangement joins TRBV27 to TRBJ2-1; unclear D gene. V lost 5 bases, J lost 4 bases, and 18 bases lay in between. This CDR3 is built from 16 residues. Germline V gene data show CDR1 as MNHEY and CDR2 as SMNVEV (reference sequence).

This chain's CDR3 is CASSQDLTSRLDTQYF. CDR3 nucleotide sequence: TGCGCCAGCAGCCAAGATCTAACTAGTCGCTTAGATACGCAGTATTTT. This chain links TRBV4-3 with TRBJ2-3, with D tentatively TRBD2 (5 bases). Germline CDR1 LGHNA, CDR2 YSLEER. This CDR3 contains 16 residues. Trimming took off 0 bases at V and 5 bases at J, with 15 bases between the two ends.

The rearrangement links TRBV18 to TRBJ2-5, with TRBD2 matching 10 bases. This CDR3 region has 15 residues. Germline V gene sequence: CDR1 KGHSH, CDR2 LQKENI. V trimming: 3 bases; J trimming: 2 bases; junction bases outside the gene matches: 3. The CDR3 nucleotides read TGTGCCAGCTCACCGAAACTAGCGGGGCAAGAGACCCAGTACTTC. It encodes CASSPKLAGQETQYF.

The V gene is TRBV2, the J gene TRBJ2-1; D might be TRBD2 (6 bases). Germline V lookup: CDR1 SNHLY, CDR2 FYNNEI. Trimming removed 4 bases at V and 7 bases at J, with 14 bases between. The CDR3 runs 14 residues. The CDR3 reads CASSARLVGNEQFF. CDR3 bases: TGTGCCAGCAGTGCTAGACTAGTGGGAAATGAGCAGTTCTTC.

The chain is built from TRBV9 and TRBJ1-2; D is undetermined. The V end was cut by 2 bases, the J end by 7 bases, with 15 bases between. Germline CDR1 and CDR2: SGDLS and YYNGEE. This CDR3 comprises 14 residues. The CDR3: CASSVNLGGSGYTF. In DNA, the CDR3 is TGTGCCAGCAGCGTCAATCTGGGAGGGTCTGGCTACACCTTC.

The rearrangement joins TRBV2 to TRBJ2-3; tentatively, D is TRBD2 (6 bases). V was pared by 6 bases and J by 6 bases, with 13 bases between. The CDR3 sequence is 13 residues long. Germline-derived CDR1 and CDR2 are SNHLY and FYNNEI. The CDR3 DNA sequence: TGTGCCAGCAGGGATATCCGGGGGGATACGCAGTATTTT. Translation gives CASRDIRGDTQYF.

The CDR3 spells CASSQEGPAGAEETQYF. CDR3 in DNA: TGCGCCAGCAGCCAAGAAGGCCCAGCGGGAGCCGAAGAGACCCAGTACTTC. The rearrangement joins TRBV4-3 to TRBJ2-5, with 8 bases lining up with TRBD2. The V segment lost 0 bases and the J segment 3 bases; nucleotides outside the gene matches: 9. Germline lookup yields CDR1 LGHNA and CDR2 YSLEER. The CDR3 consists of 17 residues.

The chain recombines TRBV6-5 with TRBJ2-3; 11 bases line up with TRBD2. Germline V gives CDR1 MNHEY, CDR2 SVGAGI. The V segment lost 6 bases and the J segment 5 bases; nucleotides outside the gene matches: 7. The CDR3 is 15 amino acids. The DNA of the CDR3 is TGTGCCAGCAGCCGGGTAGCGGGGGGGCTAGATACGCAGTATTTT. Translated, it gives CASSRVAGGLDTQYF.

The chain carries TRBV27 and TRBJ2-3; D unresolved. Germline V gives CDR1 MNHEY, CDR2 SMNVEV (reference sequence). The germline V and J ends were trimmed by 3 bases and 8 bases, with 12 bases remaining between them. The CDR3 covers 13 residues. CDR3 in amino acids: CASSFSLPGTQYF. The CDR3 DNA sequence: TGTGCCAGCAGTTTTAGCCTTCCCGGTACGCAGTATTTT.

This chain connects TRBV4-1 to TRBJ1-2; D gene ambiguous. Per the germline V gene, CDR1 is MGHRA and CDR2 is YSYEKL. This CDR3 comprises 13 residues. V dropped 1 base and J dropped 8 bases, with 11 bases sitting between them. Written as DNA, the CDR3 is TGCGCCAGCAGCCAAGCGGGTCCCTACGGCTACACCTTC. Amino acids: CASSQAGPYGYTF.

This chain links TRBV5-1 with TRBJ2-3; D is uncertain. The V gene's germline CDR1 is SGHRS and CDR2 YFSETQ. There are 16 residues in the CDR3. The germline V and J ends were trimmed by 0 bases and 4 bases, with 15 bases remaining between them. The CDR3 is CASSLARSALSDTQYF. CDR3 bases: TGCGCCAGCAGCTTGGCCCGGTCAGCGTTATCAGATACGCAGTATTTT. Together with reference TRBV5-1 and TRBJ2-3, the CDR3 gives the full variable domain: KAGVTQTPRYLIKTRGQQVTLSCSPISGHRSVSWYQQTPGQGLQFLFEYFSETQRNKGNFPGRFSGRQFSNSRSEMNVSTLELGDSALYLCASSLARSALSDTQYFGPGTRLTVL.

The chain recombines TRBV29-1 with TRBJ1-4; D is perhaps TRBD1 (6 bases). Looked up from germline, CDR1 is SQVTM and CDR2 is ANQGSEA. V dropped 4 bases and J dropped 4 bases, with 19 bases sitting between them. The CDR3 runs 16 residues. CDR3 amino acids: CSVVAARTDRNEKLFF. The CDR3 DNA reads TGCAGCGTTGTGGCGGCACGGACAGACCGTAATGAAAAACTGTTTTTT.

The count of this clone is one. This chain uses TRBV21-1 with TRBJ2-3; TRBD2 is the table's D call, not checked against the DNA. TRBV21-1 is deemed a pseudogene. The CDR3 contains 17 residues. This CDR3 is CASSPRDLAGCTDTQYF. CDR3 DNA sequence: TGTGCCAGCAGCCCAAGGGACTTAGCGGGGTGCACAGATACGCAGTATTTT.

This clone came up once. The chain joins TRBV10-3 to TRBJ2-3; 8 nucleotides agree with TRBD2. The CDR3 is 13 amino acids. V shed 6 bases and J 8 bases; nucleotides not matched to a gene: 7. Per the germline V gene, CDR1 is ENHRY and CDR2 is SYGVKD. This CDR3 reads CAISSGGAGTQYF. The DNA for the CDR3 is TGTGCCATCAGCTCCGGGGGGGCGGGTACGCAGTATTTT.

The genes are TRBV5-4 and TRBJ2-6; the D gene is possibly TRBD1 (5 bases). The CDR3 extends over 17 amino acids. V was clipped by 0 bases and J by 0 bases, with 10 bases between them. Germline V gene lookup returns CDR1 SGHNT and CDR2 YYREEE (reference sequence). CDR3 sequence reads: CASSLGRVSSGANVLTF. CDR3 coding DNA: TGTGCCAGCAGCTTGGGCAGGGTAAGCTCTGGGGCCAACGTCCTGACTTTC.

This chain uses TRBV28 with TRBJ2-7; 9 bases line up with TRBD2. Germline trimming cut 5 bases from V and 3 bases from J; bases unmatched to any gene: 8. CDR1 and CDR2 (germline): MDHEN, SYDVKM. The CDR3 totals 15 residues. For the CDR3, the DNA is TGTGCCAGCAGTCCCCGACTAGCGGCACGCTACGAGCAGTACTTC. This gives the protein CASSPRLAARYEQYF. Filled out from reference TRBV28 and TRBJ2-7, the complete variable domain reads DVKVTQSSRYLVKRTGEKVFLECVQDMDHENMFWYRQDPGLGLRLIYFSYDVKMKEKGDIPEGYSVSREKKERFSLILESASTNQTSMYLCASSPRLAARYEQYFGPGTRLTVT.